This TCR beta chain was recovered during a study of T-cell memory formation after mild COVID-19. Regarding the study as a whole: A subset of responding clones appeared in pre-infection memory, suggesting cross-reactive memory joined.

TCRdb reprocessed the 5' RACE reads via MiXCR and lists one record per CDR3 protein. The repertoire has 450,000 to 650,000 distinct CDR3 sequences, roughly a fifth of them found once; the top ten carry roughly 8.1%. With respect to this clonotype: Its antigen is currently unknown.

The germline V gene has CDR1 SGHRS and CDR2 YFSETQ. V was trimmed by 5 bases and J by 5 bases, leaving 13 bases between them. CDR3 length: 13 amino acids. V gene TRBV5-1 combines with J gene TRBJ1-1; a weak D match, TRBD1 (6 bases). This receptor was identified in an adult woman who had mild COVID-19 (a few samples of this study predate the infection). Cell type and time point are not known. What was sequenced was PBMCs or a T cell subset sorted from them (not recorded which). CDR3 DNA: TGCGCCAGCAGGCCCGCTACAGGGACTGAAGCTTTCTTT. Its translation: CASRPATGTEAFF.